This is a list of T cell receptor beta chains from one sample in a study of cytomegalovirus exposure and HLA in healthy donors. Produced via immunoSEQ multiplex PCR; TCRdb's table is partial and in-frame only. The sample shows about 330,000 clones, 70% to 90% of them seen only once. Sequencing was done on a sample of PBMCs. The receptors were sampled from a woman aged 18 to 35 in good health and CMV-seronegative. The CDR3 runs from the conserved cysteine through the conserved F or W. The D gene is left open where the match is weak. Where a row states a size, it is once, few, many or the class of an expanded clone; other rows omit it.

v_gene	abundance	d_gene	j_gene	CDR3aa	CDR3nt
TRBV2	NA	TRBD1	TRBJ2-7	CASSERDRDGEQYF	TGTGCCAGCAGTGAGCGGGACAGGGACGGCGAGCAGTACTTC
TRBV28	NA	NA	TRBJ2-3	CASSPTSTDTQYF	TGTGCCAGCAGCCCAACTAGCACAGATACGCAGTATTTT
TRBV30	NA	TRBD1	TRBJ2-2	CAWSKGQGTGELFF	TGTGCCTGGAGTAAGGGACAGGGTACCGGGGAGCTGTTTTTT
TRBV27	NA	TRBD2	TRBJ2-7	CASSFQSWTGGEQYF	TGTGCCAGCAGTTTCCAATCCTGGACCGGGGGGGAGCAGTACTTC
TRBV6-5	NA	NA	TRBJ2-4	CASSYSSMLAKNIQYF	TGTGCCAGCAGTTACTCCAGTATGCTAGCCAAAAACATTCAGTACTTC
TRBV2	few	NA	TRBJ2-2	CASSRSWTGELFF	TGTGCCAGCAGCCGGAGTTGGACCGGGGAGCTGTTTTTT
TRBV5-1	once	NA	TRBJ2-1	CASSWTGQVGSGSSYNEQFF	TGCGCCAGCAGCTGGACCGGACAGGTTGGGAGCGGGAGCTCCTACAATGAGCAGTTCTTC
TRBV2	NA	NA	TRBJ2-7	CASSDPDIGGDEQYF	TGTGCCAGCAGTGATCCGGACATTGGCGGCGACGAGCAGTACTTC
TRBV11-2	NA	NA	TRBJ2-5	CASSRGEETQYF	TGTGCCAGCAGCCGCGGGGAAGAGACCCAGTACTTC
TRBV7-2	NA	TRBD1	TRBJ1-2	CASSPTGVDYGYTF	TGTGCCAGCAGCCCAACAGGGGTCGACTATGGCTACACCTTC
TRBV19	NA	TRBD2	TRBJ2-5	CASSKRERETQYF	TGTGCCAGTAGTAAGCGGGAGAGGGAGACCCAGTACTTC
TRBV9	NA	NA	TRBJ1-3	CASSVAVSSGNTIYF	TGTGCCAGCAGCGTGGCAGTCTCCTCTGGAAACACCATATATTTT
TRBV7-9	NA	NA	TRBJ1-1	CASTLEGDTEAFF	TGTGCCAGCACCCTGGAGGGTGATACTGAAGCTTTCTTT
TRBV29-1	NA	NA	TRBJ2-3	CSERISSTQYF	TGCAGCGAAAGAATTAGTAGTACGCAGTATTTT
TRBV4-3	NA	TRBD2	TRBJ2-7	CASSQELAGPRGAYEQYF	TGCGCCAGCAGCCAAGAACTAGCGGGCCCTAGGGGTGCTTACGAGCAGTACTTC
TRBV6-5	NA	NA	TRBJ1-2	CASSYGHAGNYGYTF	TGTGCCAGCAGTTACGGGCACGCTGGGAACTATGGCTACACCTTC
TRBV19	NA	NA	TRBJ2-1	CASSPGGSSYNEQFF	TGTGCCAGTAGCCCTGGAGGGTCCTCCTACAATGAGCAGTTCTTC
TRBV4-2	NA	TRBD2	TRBJ2-7	CASSLLRTSLYEQYF	TGTGCCAGCAGCCTCCTAAGGACTAGCTTATACGAGCAGTACTTC
TRBV2	NA	NA	TRBJ2-3	CASRYSTDTQYF	TGTGCCAGCAGGTATAGCACAGATACGCAGTATTTT
TRBV29-1	NA	TRBD2	TRBJ2-5	CSVSLTSGSETQYF	TGCAGCGTTTCTCTGACTAGCGGGAGTGAGACCCAGTACTTC
TRBV28	NA	NA	TRBJ1-2	CASTPFLGRGYGYTF	TGTGCCAGCACCCCCTTTTTAGGCAGGGGCTATGGCTACACCTTC
TRBV7-2	NA	NA	TRBJ1-2	CASSLGLGDGYTF	TGTGCCAGCAGCTTAGGTTTAGGGGATGGCTACACCTTC
TRBV6-5	NA	NA	TRBJ2-5	CASTPRGVGQETQYF	TGTGCCAGCACTCCCAGGGGAGTTGGCCAAGAGACCCAGTACTTC
TRBV4-1	NA	NA	TRBJ1-1	CASSQMGGSNTEAFF	TGCGCCAGCAGCCAGATGGGAGGATCGAACACTGAAGCTTTCTTT
TRBV5-1	NA	NA	TRBJ2-4	CASSFKTAAKNIQYF	TGCGCCAGCAGCTTTAAGACTGCGGCCAAAAACATTCAGTACTTC
TRBV6-5	NA	NA	TRBJ2-7	CASSLGGRMSEQYF	TGTGCCAGCAGTTTAGGGGGTAGAATGAGCGAGCAGTACTTC
TRBV27	once	NA	TRBJ1-1	CASSDGGRLDTEAFF	TGTGCCAGCAGTGACGGGGGGCGCCTGGACACTGAAGCTTTCTTT
TRBV2	NA	TRBD1	TRBJ2-7	CASSVRQGPREQYF	TGTGCCAGCAGTGTCAGACAGGGACCGAGAGAGCAGTACTTC
TRBV5-1	NA	TRBD1	TRBJ2-5	CASSGGTGETQYF	TGCGCCAGCAGCGGCGGGACAGGGGAGACCCAGTACTTC
TRBV27	NA	NA	TRBJ2-7	CASSLGPSRTYEQYF	TGTGCCAGCAGTTTAGGGCCTAGCAGGACCTACGAGCAGTACTTC
TRBV9	NA	NA	TRBJ2-5	CASSTFGGAGETQYF	TGTGCCAGCAGCACCTTTGGGGGGGCAGGAGAGACCCAGTACTTC
TRBV9	few	NA	TRBJ1-3	CASTRTGGGNTIYF	TGTGCCAGCACCCGGACGGGAGGAGGAAACACCATATATTTT
TRBV5-4	NA	TRBD1	TRBJ1-2	CASSLATGTGGYTF	TGTGCCAGCAGCTTGGCGACAGGGACAGGGGGCTACACCTTC
TRBV29-1	NA	NA	TRBJ2-7	CSVEGTSYEQYF	TGCAGCGTTGAAGGGACTTCCTACGAGCAGTACTTC
TRBV6-6	NA	NA	TRBJ2-3	CASSPGGLGTDTQYF	TGTGCCAGCAGTCCAGGCGGGCTAGGCACAGATACGCAGTATTTT
TRBV29-1	NA	NA	TRBJ1-4	CSVDPGLGEKLFF	TGCAGCGTTGATCCGGGACTAGGGGAAAAACTGTTTTTT
TRBV19	NA	TRBD1	TRBJ2-7	CASSSPGQGYYEQYF	TGTGCCAGTAGCTCGCCGGGACAGGGATACTACGAGCAGTACTTC
TRBV25-1	NA	TRBD1	TRBJ2-7	CASSANDRAGYEQYF	TGTGCCAGCAGTGCAAACGACAGGGCGGGCTACGAGCAGTACTTC
TRBV10-3	NA	TRBD1	TRBJ1-2	CAISDSTGGDGYTF	TGTGCCATCAGTGATTCGACAGGGGGCGATGGCTACACCTTC
TRBV15	once	TRBD2	TRBJ2-1	CATSLAGDGWDNEQFF	TGTGCCACCAGCTTGGCGGGGGACGGCTGGGACAATGAGCAGTTCTTC
TRBV5-8	NA	NA	TRBJ2-7	CASSDRSYEQYF	TGTGCCAGCAGCGACAGGTCCTACGAGCAGTACTTC
TRBV6-5	NA	NA	TRBJ1-1	CASSYSVSGAGTEAFF	TGTGCCAGCAGTTACTCGGTTTCAGGGGCAGGTACTGAAGCTTTCTTT